A selection of T cell receptor beta chains follows, all from one sample in a study of human T cells and chemical hapten exposure. MiXCR was run by TCRdb on the RACE reads, yielding one entry per CDR3 protein. The sample lists roughly 110,000 distinct CDR3 sequences, 12% occurring once. Here the sequenced sample was whole blood, taken in connection with sensitization to the hapten diphenylcyclopropenone (DPC). Every receptor here comes from a woman in her 50s with alopecia areata. Some clones in this sample may be carry-over from other donors' samples. CDR3s include the opening cysteine and the closing phenylalanine or tryptophan. A D gene is named only where the DNA matches it firmly. Rows may omit the clone size; those that give it use once, few, many or a size class.

j_gene	abundance	v_gene	d_gene	CDR3aa	CDR3nt
TRBJ1-1	NA	TRBV28	TRBD1	CASSVWDREYTEAFF	TGTGCCAGCAGTGTATGGGACAGGGAATACACTGAAGCTTTCTTT
TRBJ2-7	few	TRBV29-1	TRBD2	CSVASGGTGLEQYF	TGCAGCGTCGCTAGCGGCGGGACCGGCTTGGAGCAGTACTTC
TRBJ2-1	few	TRBV29-1	NA	CSVAAGRGNEQFF	TGCAGCGTAGCCGCAGGTAGGGGCAATGAGCAGTTCTTC
TRBJ1-1	few	TRBV14	NA	CASSQVPRFEAFF	TGTGCCAGCAGCCAAGTCCCCAGATTTGAAGCTTTCTTT
TRBJ2-7	many	TRBV5-1	NA	CASSSQGNSYEQYF	TGCGCCAGCAGCTCGCAGGGGAACTCCTACGAGCAGTACTTC
TRBJ2-5	few	TRBV6-5	TRBD1	CASSYSGTAQETQYF	TGTGCCAGCAGTTACTCGGGGACAGCACAAGAGACCCAGTACTTC
TRBJ2-7	few	TRBV5-4	TRBD2	CASSFPSGGNEQYF	TGTGCCAGCAGCTTTCCTAGCGGGGGTAACGAGCAGTACTTC
TRBJ1-6	many	TRBV11-2	NA	CASSLAGFYNSPLHF	TGTGCCAGCAGCTTAGCAGGATTCTATAATTCACCCCTCCACTTT
TRBJ1-1	NA	TRBV28	TRBD1	CASRWEGANTEAFF	TGTGCCAGCAGGTGGGAGGGGGCCAACACTGAAGCTTTCTTT
TRBJ2-1	many	TRBV13	NA	CASSLGQGHDEQFF	TGTGCCAGCAGCTTAGGACAGGGTCATGATGAGCAGTTCTTC
TRBJ1-5	many	TRBV7-9	NA	CASSLRGDQPQHF	TGTGCCAGCAGCTTAAGAGGGGATCAGCCCCAGCATTTT
TRBJ1-2	NA	TRBV28	NA	CASRPPESLYGYTF	TGTGCCAGCAGACCACCGGAGTCCCTCTATGGCTACACCTTC
TRBJ2-3	NA	TRBV5-6	TRBD1	CASRRAWDRGPTDTQYF	TGTGCCAGCAGAAGGGCCTGGGACAGGGGACCCACAGATACGCAGTATTTT
TRBJ2-1	NA	TRBV19	NA	CASSSGITYNEQFF	TGTGCCAGTAGTAGCGGGATCACTTACAATGAGCAGTTCTTC
TRBJ2-1	few	TRBV29-1	NA	CSAVEGGEQFF	TGCAGCGCCGTTGAGGGGGGTGAGCAGTTCTTC
TRBJ1-1	NA	TRBV7-2	NA	CASSLALKGYTEAFF	TGTGCCAGCAGCTTAGCACTAAAGGGTTACACTGAAGCTTTCTTT
TRBJ2-7	NA	TRBV24-1	NA	CATSRASDSYEQYF	TGTGCCACCAGTAGGGCGTCGGACTCCTACGAGCAGTACTTC
TRBJ1-1	NA	TRBV18	NA	CATLDSGDEAFF	TGTGCCACCCTGGACAGCGGAGATGAAGCTTTCTTT
TRBJ2-5	NA	TRBV7-8	NA	CASSLAGDKPEKTQYF	TGTGCCAGCAGCTTAGCGGGGGACAAGCCTGAGAAGACCCAGTACTTC
TRBJ1-6	NA	TRBV6-5	NA	CASSSHPFGGGNSPLHF	TGTGCCAGCAGTTCCCATCCCTTCGGGGGCGGGAATTCACCCCTCCACTTT
TRBJ2-1	many	TRBV6-2/TRBV6-3	NA	CASSYRGPYNEQFF	TGTGCCAGCAGTTATCGGGGCCCTTACAATGAGCAGTTCTTC
TRBJ2-4	NA	TRBV5-6	TRBD2	CASSLGAGYIQYF	TGTGCCAGCAGCTTGGGAGCGGGGTACATTCAGTACTTC
TRBJ2-1	NA	TRBV6-1	TRBD1	CASSDQGDEQFF	TGTGCCAGCAGTGACCAGGGGGATGAGCAGTTCTTC
TRBJ2-2	NA	TRBV12-5	TRBD1	CASGTGVRNGELFF	TGTGCTAGTGGAACAGGGGTTCGAAACGGGGAGCTGTTTTTT
TRBJ2-3	NA	TRBV7-9	NA	CASSYGDSTSTDTQYF	TGTGCCAGCAGCTATGGCGACTCCACTAGCACAGATACGCAGTATTTT
TRBJ2-7	NA	TRBV3-1	TRBD2	CASSQREGPREQYF	TGTGCCAGCAGCCAGCGGGAGGGCCCCAGGGAGCAGTACTTC
TRBJ2-3	few	TRBV18	NA	CASSLASTDTQYF	TGTGCCAGCTCACTTGCGAGCACAGATACGCAGTATTTT
TRBJ2-7	few	TRBV4-1	NA	CASSQHGITAGEQYF	TGCGCCAGCAGCCAACATGGGATAACAGCTGGCGAGCAGTACTTC
TRBJ2-7	few	TRBV28	NA	CASQTGYRQRYEQYF	TGTGCCAGCCAAACAGGTTACAGGCAGCGCTACGAGCAGTACTTC
TRBJ2-3	many	TRBV6-5	NA	CASSPLGSASTDTQYF	TGTGCCAGCAGTCCCCTAGGTAGCGCAAGCACAGATACGCAGTATTTT
TRBJ1-2	NA	TRBV15	NA	CATREGINYGYTF	TGTGCCACCAGAGAGGGTATTAACTATGGCTACACCTTC
TRBJ2-7	few	TRBV7-2	NA	CASSFDRLYEQYF	TGTGCCAGCAGCTTTGATAGGCTTTACGAGCAGTACTTC
TRBJ1-1	NA	TRBV10-3	TRBD1	CATKYSAGGLRNTEAFF	TGTGCCACCAAATATAGCGCAGGGGGCCTAAGGAACACTGAAGCTTTCTTT
TRBJ2-1	NA	TRBV29-1	NA	CSVEDRGPYNEQFF	TGCAGCGTTGAAGATCGGGGACCCTACAATGAGCAGTTCTTC
TRBJ2-2	many	TRBV12-3/TRBV12-4	TRBD1	CASIQDRGLYELFF	TGTGCCAGTATCCAGGACAGGGGGCTATATGAGCTGTTTTTT
TRBJ2-2	many	TRBV6-2/TRBV6-3	NA	CASSYGRGRPTGELFF	TGTGCCAGCAGTTATGGACGGGGCCGACCAACCGGGGAGCTGTTTTTT
TRBJ2-7	many	TRBV7-6	TRBD1	CASSSSPRQGAEQYF	TGTGCCAGCAGCTCCTCTCCGCGGCAGGGGGCCGAGCAGTACTTC
TRBJ2-7	few	TRBV6-1	NA	CASSAQGNSYEQYF	TGTGCCAGCAGCGCCCAGGGGAACTCCTACGAGCAGTACTTC
TRBJ2-3	few	TRBV7-9	NA	CASSLQHREFGADTQYF	TGTGCCAGCAGCCTCCAGCACAGGGAGTTCGGCGCAGATACGCAGTATTTT
TRBJ2-1	few	TRBV7-2	TRBD1	CASTTGDRANEQFF	TGTGCCAGCACAACAGGGGATCGTGCCAATGAGCAGTTCTTC
TRBJ1-5	many	TRBV29-1	NA	CSVGFGSNQPQHF	TGCAGCGTTGGTTTCGGTAGCAATCAGCCCCAGCATTTT
TRBJ2-2	many	TRBV24-1	TRBD1	CATSWTGGNTGELFF	TGTGCCACCAGTTGGACAGGGGGTAACACCGGGGAGCTGTTTTTT
TRBJ2-7	few	TRBV28	NA	CASSLTGNSYEQYF	TGTGCCAGCAGTTTAACGGGGAACTCCTACGAGCAGTACTTC
TRBJ2-1	NA	TRBV20-1	NA	CSARDPENNEQFF	TGCAGTGCTAGAGATCCGGAGAACAATGAGCAGTTCTTC
TRBJ2-2	many	TRBV19	NA	CASSIDRGAGELFF	TGTGCCAGTAGTATAGACCGTGGGGCCGGGGAGCTGTTTTTT
TRBJ2-3	NA	TRBV7-2	NA	CASSERATDTQYF	TGTGCCAGCAGCGAAAGGGCCACAGATACGCAGTATTTT
TRBJ2-5	many	TRBV7-6	NA	CASSRRMQETQYF	TGTGCCAGCAGCCGTAGAATGCAAGAGACCCAGTACTTC
TRBJ2-7	few	TRBV27	TRBD1	CASNDRGNEQYF	TGTGCCAGCAATGACAGGGGTAACGAGCAGTACTTC
TRBJ2-7	many	TRBV20-1	NA	CSATSGHPYEQYF	TGCAGTGCCACTTCGGGACACCCCTACGAGCAGTACTTC
TRBJ2-1	once	TRBV5-4	NA	CASIFRRDGNEQFF	TGTGCCAGCATCTTTAGGCGGGATGGCAATGAGCAGTTCTTC
TRBJ1-6	NA	TRBV20-1	NA	CSGREQISPLHF	TGCAGTGGTAGAGAACAGATTTCACCCCTCCACTTT
TRBJ2-1	many	TRBV28	NA	CASSLPFWEQFF	TGTGCCAGCAGCCTCCCTTTCTGGGAGCAGTTCTTC
TRBJ1-2	NA	TRBV5-1	NA	CASSLEWPVKASYGYTF	TGCGCCAGCAGCTTGGAATGGCCCGTAAAAGCCTCCTATGGCTACACCTTC
TRBJ2-4	once	TRBV21-1	NA	CASSKMGGLAIQYF	TGTGCCAGCAGCAAAATGGGGGGGCTAGCCATTCAGTACTTC
TRBJ2-3	NA	TRBV28	NA	CASSPPWDIRIPTDTQYF	TGTGCCAGCAGCCCACCCTGGGACATAAGAATCCCCACAGATACGCAGTATTTT